These T cell receptor beta chains were read from a single sample in a study of control samples from healthy donors and cancer patients. Generated by immunoSEQ multiplex PCR, the TCRdb table keeps only in-frame clones and is missing some. The sample has approximately 150,000 clones, roughly 92% seen once; the top ten hold less than 0.75%. Sequencing was done on a sample of blood. These receptors were obtained from a woman in her twenties or thirties in good health. CDR3s include the opening cysteine and the closing phenylalanine or tryptophan. D genes are given only for firm matches. Rows give clone size only sometimes, using once, few, many, or a class for an expanded clone.

D: TRBD1; size: -; V: TRBV4-1; J: TRBJ1-5; DNA: TGCGCCAGCAGCCAAGTAGCAGGGGGCACTCAGCCCCAGCATTTT; CDR3: CASSQVAGGTQPQHF
D: TRBD2; size: -; V: TRBV24-1; J: TRBJ2-2; DNA: TGTGCCACCAGTAGCCAGCGGGAGTCGGTCGGGGAGCTGTTTTTT; CDR3: CATSSQRESVGELFF
D: -; size: -; V: TRBV4-1; J: TRBJ2-5; DNA: TGCGCCAGCAGCCGCCGGGACCCTGGTCATCAAGAGACCCAGTACTTC; CDR3: CASSRRDPGHQETQYF
D: -; size: -; V: TRBV12-3/TRBV12-4; J: TRBJ1-4; DNA: TGTGCCAGCAGCTTTGCCAGTCGAGAAAAACTGTTTTTT; CDR3: CASSFASREKLFF
D: TRBD1; size: once; V: TRBV7-2; J: TRBJ1-3; DNA: TGTGCCAGCAGCCTACAGACAGGGAATGGAAACACCATATATTTT; CDR3: CASSLQTGNGNTIYF
D: TRBD2; size: once; V: TRBV29-1; J: TRBJ2-3; DNA: TGCAGCGCTTATACCTCGCACTTGACTAGCGGGAGGTTTAGCACAGATACGCAGTATTTT; CDR3: CSAYTSHLTSGRFSTDTQYF
D: -; size: -; V: TRBV10-1; J: TRBJ1-5; DNA: TGCGCCAGCAGTGAGTGCAACCACCGGGCGGGAGAATTGGAGCCCCAGCATTTT; CDR3: CASSECNHRAGELEPQHF
D: TRBD2; size: -; V: TRBV14; J: TRBJ2-1; DNA: TGTGCCAGCAGCCAAGATCTTCGGCTAGCGGAATACAATGAGCAGTTCTTC; CDR3: CASSQDLRLAEYNEQFF
D: -; size: -; V: TRBV4-3; J: TRBJ1-2; DNA: TGCGCCAGCAGCCAAGATCGTGACCGGGGGCGAGGCTACACCTTC; CDR3: CASSQDRDRGRGYTF
D: TRBD1; size: -; V: TRBV30; J: TRBJ1-1; DNA: TGTGCCTGGAGGGCTGACAGGGTAGGGAACACTGAAGCTTTCTTT; CDR3: CAWRADRVGNTEAFF
D: -; size: -; V: TRBV19; J: TRBJ1-6; DNA: TGTGCCAGTAGTATAAGAAATTCACCCCTCCACTTT; CDR3: CASSIRNSPLHF
D: -; size: once; V: TRBV7-9; J: TRBJ1-4; DNA: TGTGCCAGCAGTTCAGGTGGGGGATCCATTAAAGGACTGTTTTTT; CDR3: CASSSGGGSIKGLFF
D: TRBD1; size: -; V: TRBV2; J: TRBJ1-5; DNA: TGTGCCAGCAGTGAATCGACAGGGGTGACTAGCAATCAGCCCCAGCATTTT; CDR3: CASSESTGVTSNQPQHF
D: TRBD2; size: -; V: TRBV5-1; J: TRBJ2-7; DNA: TGCGCCAGCAGCCCCTTGGGGACTAGCTACGAGCAGTACTTC; CDR3: CASSPLGTSYEQYF
D: -; size: -; V: TRBV18; J: TRBJ1-2; DNA: TGTGCCAGCTCACCCTTAACTCGGAACTATGGCTACACCTTC; CDR3: CASSPLTRNYGYTF
D: -; size: once; V: TRBV6-5; J: TRBJ2-7; DNA: TGTGCCAGCAGTCCTCAGGGGTTTCCCTACGAGCAGTACTTC; CDR3: CASSPQGFPYEQYF
D: TRBD2; size: -; V: TRBV11-2; J: TRBJ2-5; DNA: TGTGCCAGCAGTCGACAGGGACTAGCGGGAGGGGAGACCCAGTACTTC; CDR3: CASSRQGLAGGETQYF
D: -; size: once; V: TRBV14; J: TRBJ2-3; DNA: TGTGCCAGCAGCCAAGTAACGTGGGCTGATACGCAGTATTTT; CDR3: CASSQVTWADTQYF
D: -; size: -; V: TRBV4-1; J: TRBJ1-2; DNA: TGCGCCAGCAGCCAAGGACAAGGCGAAGTCTATGGCTACACCTTC; CDR3: CASSQGQGEVYGYTF
D: -; size: -; V: TRBV5-5; J: TRBJ1-4; DNA: TGTGCCAGCAGCTTGCAAGGCGCAACTAATGAAAAACTGTTTTTT; CDR3: CASSLQGATNEKLFF
D: -; size: -; V: TRBV7-3; J: TRBJ2-3; DNA: TGTGCCAGCAGCTTGACAGGTCACCCCACAGATACGCAGTATTTT; CDR3: CASSLTGHPTDTQYF
D: TRBD1; size: -; V: TRBV11-2; J: TRBJ2-7; DNA: TGTGCCAGCAGCCCATCCCCGGACAGGGCCATCGAGCAGTACTTC; CDR3: CASSPSPDRAIEQYF
D: -; size: -; V: TRBV27; J: TRBJ1-2; DNA: TGTGCCAGCAGTTTATTCCCATCGCGGGGCTATGGCTACACCTTC; CDR3: CASSLFPSRGYGYTF